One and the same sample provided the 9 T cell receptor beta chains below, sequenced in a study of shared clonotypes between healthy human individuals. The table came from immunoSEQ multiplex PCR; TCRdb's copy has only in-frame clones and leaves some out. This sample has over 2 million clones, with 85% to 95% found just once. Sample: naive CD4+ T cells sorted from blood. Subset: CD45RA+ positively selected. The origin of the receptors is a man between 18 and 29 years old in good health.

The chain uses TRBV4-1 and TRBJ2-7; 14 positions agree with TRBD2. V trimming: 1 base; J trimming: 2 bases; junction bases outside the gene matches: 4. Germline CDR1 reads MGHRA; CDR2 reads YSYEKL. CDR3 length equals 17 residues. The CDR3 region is CASSQAGLAGATYEQYF. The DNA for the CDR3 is TGCGCCAGCAGCCAAGCGGGACTAGCGGGGGCCACCTACGAGCAGTACTTC.

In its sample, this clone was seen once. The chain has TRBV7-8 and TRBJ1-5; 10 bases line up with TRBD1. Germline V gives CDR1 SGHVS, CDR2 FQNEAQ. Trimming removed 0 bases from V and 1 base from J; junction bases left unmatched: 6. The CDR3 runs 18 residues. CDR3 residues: CASSLAGDRGSSNQPQHF. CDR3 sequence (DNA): TGTGCCAGCAGCTTAGCGGGGGACAGGGGATCAAGCAATCAGCCCCAGCATTTT.

As DNA, the CDR3 is TGTGCCTGGAGTGTACGACAGGGGGTTAAAGCTTTCTTT. Translation: CAWSVRQGVKAFF. J is TRBJ1-1 and V is TRBV30; 9 positions agree with TRBD1. The trim removed 0 bases at V and 9 bases at J, leaving 5 bases unmatched. Per germline, CDR1 GTSNPN and CDR2 SVGIG (reference sequence). CDR3 size: 13 residues.

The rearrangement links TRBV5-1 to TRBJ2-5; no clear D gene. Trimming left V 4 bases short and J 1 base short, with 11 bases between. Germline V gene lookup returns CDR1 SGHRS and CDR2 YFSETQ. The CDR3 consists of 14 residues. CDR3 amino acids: CASSLRRRQETQYF. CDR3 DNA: TGCGCCAGCAGCCTAAGGAGACGCCAAGAGACCCAGTACTTC. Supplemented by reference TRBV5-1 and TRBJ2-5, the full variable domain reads KAGVTQTPRYLIKTRGQQVTLSCSPISGHRSVSWYQQTPGQGLQFLFEYFSETQRNKGNFPGRFSGRQFSNSRSEMNVSTLELGDSALYLCASSLRRRQETQYFGPGTRLLVL.

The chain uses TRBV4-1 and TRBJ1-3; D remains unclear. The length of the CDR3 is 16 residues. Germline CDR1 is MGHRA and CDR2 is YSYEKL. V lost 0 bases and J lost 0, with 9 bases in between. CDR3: CASSQEWTVSGNTIYF. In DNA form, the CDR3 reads TGCGCCAGCAGCCAAGAATGGACCGTCTCTGGAAACACCATATATTTT.

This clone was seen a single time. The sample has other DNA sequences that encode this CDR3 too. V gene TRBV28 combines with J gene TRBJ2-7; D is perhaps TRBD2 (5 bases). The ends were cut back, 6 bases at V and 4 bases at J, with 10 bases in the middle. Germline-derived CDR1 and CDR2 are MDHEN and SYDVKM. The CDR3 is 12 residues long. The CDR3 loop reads CASSPRRYEQYF. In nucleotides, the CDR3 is TGTGCCAGCAGCCCCAGGAGGTACGAGCAGTACTTC.

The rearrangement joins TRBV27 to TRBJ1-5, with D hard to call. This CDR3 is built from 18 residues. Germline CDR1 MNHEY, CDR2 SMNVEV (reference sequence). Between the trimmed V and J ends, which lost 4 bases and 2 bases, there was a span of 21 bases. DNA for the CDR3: TGTGCCAGCAGTTCACGCTTAACCCCCCGAAGTGGCAATCAGCCCCAGCATTTT. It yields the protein CASSSRLTPRSGNQPQHF.

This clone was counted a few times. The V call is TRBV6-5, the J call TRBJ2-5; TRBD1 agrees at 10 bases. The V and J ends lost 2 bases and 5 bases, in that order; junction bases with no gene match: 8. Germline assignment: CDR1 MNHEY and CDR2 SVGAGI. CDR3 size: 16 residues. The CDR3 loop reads CASSYTLTGGQETQYF. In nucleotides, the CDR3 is TGTGCCAGCAGTTACACGCTGACAGGGGGCCAGGAGACCCAGTACTTC.

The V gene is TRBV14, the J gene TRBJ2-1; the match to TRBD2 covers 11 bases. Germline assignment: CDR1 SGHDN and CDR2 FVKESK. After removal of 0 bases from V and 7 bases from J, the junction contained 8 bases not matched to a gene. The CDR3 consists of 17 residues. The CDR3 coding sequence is TGTGCCAGCAGCCAAGAGGGTAGCGGGAGGGCGTGGAATGAGCAGTTCTTC. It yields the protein CASSQEGSGRAWNEQFF.